Included here is one TCR beta chain sequence, with context. With 3 bases removed from V and 2 bases from J, the gap between germline ends came to 10 bases. Looked up from germline, CDR1 is MGHRA and CDR2 is YSYEKL. This CDR3 contains 14 residues. Authors' processing steps: Using reference gene primer amplification, nucleated cell counts were estimated. The repertoire was sequenced with immunoSEQ multiplex PCR; TCRdb's copy has only in-frame clones and lacks some. The DNA was the basis for D and trimming; V, J and clone size are from that table. Here the sample spans about 220,000 clones, 80% to 90% being singletons. Recruitment covered 20 to 25 US areas and drew participants whose ages spanned about 18 to 95 years. This record belongs to a study of blood T cell repertoires in COVID-19. The overall study: Collection of acute and convalescent COVID-19 samples took place in the United States, Italy and Spain. T cells, B-cell-depleted T cells, or PBMCs provided the cDNA or gDNA that served as material.

The sequenced sample consisted of PBMCs or T cells enriched from blood (not recorded which). The V call is TRBV4-1, the J call TRBJ2-5; D may be TRBD2 (6 bases). The receptor comes from a woman younger than 30 in a cohort exposed to, infected with or recovered from COVID-19 (not recorded which). CDR3 sequence reads: CASSQGGSQETQYF. CDR3 DNA sequence: TGCGCCAGCAGCCAGGGGGGATCGCAAGAGACCCAGTACTTC.